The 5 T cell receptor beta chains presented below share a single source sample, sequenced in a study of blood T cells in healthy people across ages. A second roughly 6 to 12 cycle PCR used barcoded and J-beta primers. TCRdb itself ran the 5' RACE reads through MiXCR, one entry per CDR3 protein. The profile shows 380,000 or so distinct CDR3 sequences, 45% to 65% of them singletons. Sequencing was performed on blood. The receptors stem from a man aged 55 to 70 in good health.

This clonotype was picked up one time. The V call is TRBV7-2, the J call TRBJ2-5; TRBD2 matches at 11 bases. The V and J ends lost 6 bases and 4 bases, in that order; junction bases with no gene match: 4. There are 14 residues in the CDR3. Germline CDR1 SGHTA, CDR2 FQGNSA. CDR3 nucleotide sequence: TGTGCCAGCAGAAGTCTAGCGGGAGGAGAGACCCAGTACTTC. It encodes CASRSLAGGETQYF.

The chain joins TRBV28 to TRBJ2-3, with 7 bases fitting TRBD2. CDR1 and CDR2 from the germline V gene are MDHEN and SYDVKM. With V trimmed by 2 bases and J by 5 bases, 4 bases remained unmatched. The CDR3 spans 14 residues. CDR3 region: CASSLGGEGDTQYF. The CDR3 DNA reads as TGTGCCAGCAGTTTAGGAGGGGAGGGAGATACGCAGTATTTT. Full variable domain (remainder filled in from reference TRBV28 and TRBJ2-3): DVKVTQSSRYLVKRTGEKVFLECVQDMDHENMFWYRQDPGLGLRLIYFSYDVKMKEKGDIPEGYSVSREKKERFSLILESASTNQTSMYLCASSLGGEGDTQYFGPGTRLTVL.

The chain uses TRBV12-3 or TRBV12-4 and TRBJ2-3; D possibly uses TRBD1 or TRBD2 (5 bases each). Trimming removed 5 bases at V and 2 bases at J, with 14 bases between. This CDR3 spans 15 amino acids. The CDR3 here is CASSPQGLATDTQYF. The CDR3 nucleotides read TGTGCCAGCAGTCCCCAGGGCCTAGCCACAGATACGCAGTATTTT.

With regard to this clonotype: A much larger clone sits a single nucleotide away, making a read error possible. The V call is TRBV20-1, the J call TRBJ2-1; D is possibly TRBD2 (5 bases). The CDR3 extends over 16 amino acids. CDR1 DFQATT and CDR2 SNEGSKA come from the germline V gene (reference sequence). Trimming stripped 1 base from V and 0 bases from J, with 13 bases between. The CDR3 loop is CSARVRVGSSYNEQFF. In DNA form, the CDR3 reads TGCAGTGCTAGAGTTCGAGTGGGGAGCTCCTACAATGAGCAGTTCTTC.

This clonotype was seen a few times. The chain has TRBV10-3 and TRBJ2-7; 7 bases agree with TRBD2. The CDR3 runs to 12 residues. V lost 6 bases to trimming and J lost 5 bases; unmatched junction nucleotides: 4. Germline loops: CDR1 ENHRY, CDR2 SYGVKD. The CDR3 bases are TGTGCCATCAGCCAACTAGCGAACGAGCAGTACTTC. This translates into CAISQLANEQYF.